The T cell receptor (beta chain) under discussion was sequenced for a study of Ad26.COV2.S vaccination and SARS-CoV-2 variants. Findings of the study overall: In vaccinated individuals, spike-specific CD8+ and CD4+ T cell responses reportedly displayed substantial breadth. From the TCR breadth and depth analyses, total T cell responses may have been underestimated. The placebo group had lower spike-specific TCR breadth than the vaccine recipients did.

Points on this clone: As yet, its antigen is unknown.

Treatment defined: 15 to 20 received Ad26.COV2.S at low or high dose, single or two shots; several received placebo; per-sample allocation not given. The samples were gathered on day 63 after the first injection of vaccine or placebo. Expressing Wuhan-strain SARS-CoV-2 spike, an Ad26 vector served as the vaccine. Germline V gene lookup returns CDR1 LGHDT and CDR2 YNNKEL (reference sequence). V lost 1 base and J lost 2, with 20 bases in between. The CDR3 runs 18 residues. Sequenced by immunoSEQ multiplex PCR; TCRdb stores in-frame clones only, minus some. The sample lists about 450,000 clones, about 88% occurring once.

The sequence was obtained from a person between 18 and 59 years old who received the Ad26.COV2.S COVID-19 vaccine or a placebo. The chain joins TRBV3-1 (or the pseudogene TRBV3-2) to TRBJ1-2, with D possibly being TRBD1 (6 bases). Sequencing was performed on peripheral blood, taken in a trial of Ad26.COV2.S vaccine versus placebo. CDR3 DNA: TGTGCCAGCAGCCAAGGCCCCTCATTACAGGGCCCCAACTATGGCTACACCTTC. Its translation: CASSQGPSLQGPNYGYTF.